This T cell receptor (beta chain) was observed in a study of blood T cell repertoires in COVID-19. Study-level information: COVID-19 samples from acute and convalescent phases originated in the United States, Italy and Spain. Sources were T cells, B-cell-depleted T cells, or PBMCs; the material itself was cDNA or gDNA.

Authors' data handling: Estimation of nucleated cell counts was performed using reference gene primer amplification. Here immunoSEQ multiplex PCR was the method, and the copy in TCRdb shows in-frame clones only, minus some. V and J calls plus clone size are reproduced from that table; the DNA served to infer D and trimming. The sample lists roughly 140,000 clones, 65% to 90% occurring once. Per the germline V gene, CDR1 is LNHDA and CDR2 is SQIVND (reference sequence). The CDR3 is made up of 16 amino acids. Germline trimming cut 4 bases from V and 1 base from J; bases unmatched to any gene: 4. The sequenced material came from peripheral blood. The chain joins TRBV19 to TRBJ2-2; 9 bases are a match to TRBD2. The sequence was obtained from a man aged 50 to 60 with acute or convalescent COVID-19. CDR3 sequence reads: CASSSLSGRNTGELFF. In DNA, the CDR3 is TGTGCCAGTAGTAGCCTTAGCGGGAGGAACACCGGGGAGCTGTTTTTT.